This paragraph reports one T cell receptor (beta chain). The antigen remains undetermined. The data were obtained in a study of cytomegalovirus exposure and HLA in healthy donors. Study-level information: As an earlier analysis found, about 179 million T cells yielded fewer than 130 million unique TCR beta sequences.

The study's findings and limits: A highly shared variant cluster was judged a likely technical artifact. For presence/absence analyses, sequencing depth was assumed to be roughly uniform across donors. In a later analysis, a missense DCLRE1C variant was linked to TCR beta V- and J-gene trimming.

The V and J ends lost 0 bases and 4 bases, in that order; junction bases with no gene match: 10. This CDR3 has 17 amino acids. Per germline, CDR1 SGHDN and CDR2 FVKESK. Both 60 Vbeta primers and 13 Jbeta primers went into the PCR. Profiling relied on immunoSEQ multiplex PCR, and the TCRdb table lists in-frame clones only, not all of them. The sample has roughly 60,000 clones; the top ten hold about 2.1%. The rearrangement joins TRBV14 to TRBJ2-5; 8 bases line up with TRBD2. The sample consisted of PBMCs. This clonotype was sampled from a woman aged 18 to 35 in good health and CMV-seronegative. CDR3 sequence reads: CASSQDNHGGALETQYF. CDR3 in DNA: TGTGCCAGCAGCCAAGATAACCACGGGGGGGCCCTAGAGACCCAGTACTTC.